The clone carrying this T cell receptor beta chain was seen repeatedly, ten times or more. Its target is unknown. TCRdb reprocessed the 5' RACE reads via MiXCR and lists one record per CDR3 protein. The data contain approximately 100,000 distinct CDR3 sequences, roughly 8.3% of them singletons. The data are from a study of CD8 T cells in ankylosing spondylitis. Study findings and constraints: There was reportedly significant enrichment of clones that were disease-linked in matched ankylosing spondylitis synovial fluid. Disease-linked clones proved CD8+ and comparatively uncommon in peripheral blood.

The receptor's source is a male donor with ankylosing spondylitis or in good health (not recorded which). Material for sequencing was blood, either unsorted or a sorted T cell fraction (not recorded which).

DNA for the CDR3: TGCAGTGCCACCAGGGGTGGTGAGCAGTACTTC. It encodes CSATRGGEQYF. The rearrangement uses TRBV20-1 and TRBJ2-7, with a possible D match to TRBD1 (6 bases). V lost 6 bases and J lost 7, with 13 bases in between. This CDR3 comprises 11 residues. From germline, CDR1 is DFQATT and CDR2 SNEGSKA (reference sequence).